This T cell receptor beta chain originates from a study of blood T cell repertoires in COVID-19. Study at large: There were acute and convalescent COVID-19 samples, and they came from the United States, Italy and Spain. T cells, B-cell-depleted T cells, or PBMCs provided the cDNA or gDNA that served as material.

CDR3 size: 18 residues. Deletions cut 2 bases from V and 3 bases from J, with 22 bases between. CDR1 is MGHRA and CDR2 is YSYEKL in the germline V gene. Methods used by the authors: Reference gene primer amplification in the assay estimated nucleated cell counts. The repertoire was sequenced with immunoSEQ multiplex PCR; TCRdb's copy has only in-frame clones and lacks some. Clone size and the V and J calls come from that table; the DNA yielded D and trimming. The repertoire holds about 160,000 clones, with roughly 90% as singletons. Source material: peripheral blood. The sequence derives from a woman aged 60-75 years who had recovered from COVID-19. V and J are TRBV4-1 and TRBJ1-1; unclear D gene. The CDR3 DNA reads TGCGCCAGCAGCCAACACAGTCCTTTGCGTTGGGTGCACACTGAAGCTTTCTTT. Its translation is CASSQHSPLRWVHTEAFF.